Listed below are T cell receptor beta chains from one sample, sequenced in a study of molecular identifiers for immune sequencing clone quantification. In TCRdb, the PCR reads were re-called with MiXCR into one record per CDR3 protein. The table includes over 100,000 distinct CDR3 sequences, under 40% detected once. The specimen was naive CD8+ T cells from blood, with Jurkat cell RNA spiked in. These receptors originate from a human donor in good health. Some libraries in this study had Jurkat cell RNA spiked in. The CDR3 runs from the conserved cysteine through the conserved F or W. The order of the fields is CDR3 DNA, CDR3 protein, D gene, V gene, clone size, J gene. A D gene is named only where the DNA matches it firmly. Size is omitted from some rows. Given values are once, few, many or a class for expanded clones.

cdr3_nt: TGTGCCAGCAACTTCCTGGGCTCGGAGCAGTACTTC
cdr3_aa: CASNFLGSEQYF
d_call: NA
v_call: TRBV13
clone_size: NA
j_call: TRBJ2-7

cdr3_nt: TGTGCCAGCAGCTGGACAGGATCCACAGATACGCAGTATTTT
cdr3_aa: CASSWTGSTDTQYF
d_call: TRBD1
v_call: TRBV6-2/TRBV6-3
clone_size: NA
j_call: TRBJ2-3

cdr3_nt: TGTGCCAGCAGTTTACGGGAGACCCAGTACTTC
cdr3_aa: CASSLRETQYF
d_call: NA
v_call: TRBV6-6
clone_size: many
j_call: TRBJ2-5

cdr3_nt: TGTGCCAGCAGCCCCGAAGCCGGGACTAGGGAGACCCAGTACTTC
cdr3_aa: CASSPEAGTRETQYF
d_call: TRBD2
v_call: TRBV11-2
clone_size: NA
j_call: TRBJ2-5

cdr3_nt: TGCAGTGCTAGGAAGGGACTGGTCTTCACAGATACGCAGTATTTT
cdr3_aa: CSARKGLVFTDTQYF
d_call: NA
v_call: TRBV20-1
clone_size: few
j_call: TRBJ2-3

cdr3_nt: TGTGCCAGCAGTTCAAGGGGCTTCTACAATGAGCAGTTCTTC
cdr3_aa: CASSSRGFYNEQFF
d_call: NA
v_call: TRBV6-2/TRBV6-3
clone_size: few
j_call: TRBJ2-1

cdr3_nt: TGTGCCAGCAGCCCTCCGGGTTCTAACTCCTACGAGCAGTACTTC
cdr3_aa: CASSPPGSNSYEQYF
d_call: NA
v_call: TRBV7-2
clone_size: NA
j_call: TRBJ2-7

cdr3_nt: TGTGCCAGCAGCTTAGTTAGCGGGAGGAGCCAGTACTTC
cdr3_aa: CASSLVSGRSQYF
d_call: TRBD2
v_call: TRBV7-9
clone_size: many
j_call: TRBJ2-7

cdr3_nt: TGCAGTGCCCGACACGTAGCCCAGACTAGCGGGAGGGCCAGGGAGCAGTTCTTC
cdr3_aa: CSARHVAQTSGRAREQFF
d_call: TRBD2
v_call: TRBV20-1
clone_size: few
j_call: TRBJ2-1

cdr3_nt: TGCAGCGTTGCTCCCGGGACAGGGTCCTACGAGCAGTACTTC
cdr3_aa: CSVAPGTGSYEQYF
d_call: TRBD1
v_call: TRBV29-1
clone_size: once
j_call: TRBJ2-7

cdr3_nt: TGTGCCAGCAGTTTATCGAGTTGGGCTGAGCAGTTCTTC
cdr3_aa: CASSLSSWAEQFF
d_call: NA
v_call: TRBV27
clone_size: many
j_call: TRBJ2-1

cdr3_nt: TGTGCCAGTAGTATTAGCGGGAGGTTATATGAGCAGTTCTTC
cdr3_aa: CASSISGRLYEQFF
d_call: TRBD2
v_call: TRBV19
clone_size: few
j_call: TRBJ2-1

cdr3_nt: TGTGCCAGCAGATTTGGAGGGACAGTCCAAGAGCCCCAGTACTTC
cdr3_aa: CASRFGGTVQEPQYF
d_call: NA
v_call: TRBV28
clone_size: NA
j_call: TRBJ2-5

cdr3_nt: TGTGCCAGCAGCTTAGAGAGACCGGGACAGACATTTTACGAGCAGTACTTC
cdr3_aa: CASSLERPGQTFYEQYF
d_call: TRBD1
v_call: TRBV7-2
clone_size: few
j_call: TRBJ2-7

cdr3_nt: TGTGCCAGCAGTGACCCTCCCGGGCCCCGCTACGAGCAGTACTTC
cdr3_aa: CASSDPPGPRYEQYF
d_call: NA
v_call: TRBV6-2/TRBV6-3
clone_size: few
j_call: TRBJ2-7

cdr3_nt: TGTGCCAGCAGCACACTAGCGAACAATGAGCAGTTCTTC
cdr3_aa: CASSTLANNEQFF
d_call: TRBD2
v_call: TRBV7-2
clone_size: many
j_call: TRBJ2-1

cdr3_nt: TGCAGTGCTAGAGCCCCCCACAGGATTAGCTATGGCTACACCTTC
cdr3_aa: CSARAPHRISYGYTF
d_call: NA
v_call: TRBV20-1
clone_size: NA
j_call: TRBJ1-2

cdr3_nt: TGCGCCAGCAGAGGTCAGGGGTTGGACACCTTC
cdr3_aa: CASRGQGLDTF
d_call: NA
v_call: TRBV10-2
clone_size: NA
j_call: TRBJ1-2

cdr3_nt: TGCGCCAGCAGCCAAGGAACAGGCTACGAGCAGTACTTC
cdr3_aa: CASSQGTGYEQYF
d_call: NA
v_call: TRBV4-3
clone_size: many
j_call: TRBJ2-7

cdr3_nt: TGTGCCAGCAGCGTAGGGGACGGAACCTACGAGCAGTACTTC
cdr3_aa: CASSVGDGTYEQYF
d_call: NA
v_call: TRBV9
clone_size: few
j_call: TRBJ2-7

cdr3_nt: TGTGCCAGCACTCAAGTCAGGTCCGGGGAGACCCAGTACTTC
cdr3_aa: CASTQVRSGETQYF
d_call: NA
v_call: TRBV12-3/TRBV12-4
clone_size: NA
j_call: TRBJ2-5

cdr3_nt: TGCGCCAGCAGCCAACCGACTAGCGGGAGCACAGATACGCAGTATTTT
cdr3_aa: CASSQPTSGSTDTQYF
d_call: TRBD2
v_call: TRBV4-1
clone_size: few
j_call: TRBJ2-3

cdr3_nt: TGCAGTGCCCATGACCGAAGCCTAGACTATGGCTACACCTTC
cdr3_aa: CSAHDRSLDYGYTF
d_call: NA
v_call: TRBV20-1
clone_size: many
j_call: TRBJ1-2

cdr3_nt: TGCAGCGTTAGACTAGCGTACACAGATACGCAGTATTTT
cdr3_aa: CSVRLAYTDTQYF
d_call: TRBD2
v_call: TRBV29-1
clone_size: many
j_call: TRBJ2-3

cdr3_nt: TGCAGCGTTGTGAGTGACAGCACCTACGAGCAGTACTTC
cdr3_aa: CSVVSDSTYEQYF
d_call: NA
v_call: TRBV29-1
clone_size: once
j_call: TRBJ2-7

cdr3_nt: TGTGCCAGCAGCTCCTTAGCGGGAGGCCGTGTCGGTGAGCAGTTCTTC
cdr3_aa: CASSSLAGGRVGEQFF
d_call: TRBD2
v_call: TRBV7-9
clone_size: many
j_call: TRBJ2-1

cdr3_nt: TGTGCCAGCAGTTTATCGCCTAGCGGGGGGGGTGAGCAGTTCTTC
cdr3_aa: CASSLSPSGGGEQFF
d_call: TRBD2
v_call: TRBV27
clone_size: NA
j_call: TRBJ2-1

cdr3_nt: TGTGCCAGTAGTCCAGGGACAGGGGGAAATCAGCCCCAGCATTTT
cdr3_aa: CASSPGTGGNQPQHF
d_call: TRBD1
v_call: TRBV19
clone_size: NA
j_call: TRBJ1-5

cdr3_nt: TGTGCCAGCAGTTTCTGGACAGATACGCAGTATTTT
cdr3_aa: CASSFWTDTQYF
d_call: NA
v_call: TRBV6-2/TRBV6-3
clone_size: NA
j_call: TRBJ2-3

cdr3_nt: TGTGCCACCAGTGACCGAGCGGGAGGGCCGGTCAATGAGCAGTTCTTC
cdr3_aa: CATSDRAGGPVNEQFF
d_call: TRBD2
v_call: TRBV24-1
clone_size: NA
j_call: TRBJ2-1

cdr3_nt: TGTGCCAGCAGTTACTACTGGGAGGACGGTTATGGCTACACCTTC
cdr3_aa: CASSYYWEDGYGYTF
d_call: NA
v_call: TRBV6-5
clone_size: NA
j_call: TRBJ1-2

cdr3_nt: TGTGCCAGCAGTCTCCTCCGACTAGCGGGAGAAGGCGAGCAGTACTTC
cdr3_aa: CASSLLRLAGEGEQYF
d_call: TRBD2
v_call: TRBV6-6
clone_size: few
j_call: TRBJ2-7

cdr3_nt: TGTGCCAGCAGTTTTGACAGAAACACAGATACGCAGTATTTT
cdr3_aa: CASSFDRNTDTQYF
d_call: NA
v_call: TRBV28
clone_size: NA
j_call: TRBJ2-3

cdr3_nt: TGCGCCAGCAGCGACGGGCGGGGACCAGTCGAGCAGTACTTC
cdr3_aa: CASSDGRGPVEQYF
d_call: NA
v_call: TRBV5-1
clone_size: few
j_call: TRBJ2-7

cdr3_nt: TGCAGCGCCGGGACAGGGACCTGGATGAACACTGAAGCTTTCTTT
cdr3_aa: CSAGTGTWMNTEAFF
d_call: TRBD1
v_call: TRBV29-1
clone_size: NA
j_call: TRBJ1-1

cdr3_nt: TGTGCCAGCAGTTGGGGACTCACAGATACGCTGTATTTT
cdr3_aa: CASSWGLTDTLYF
d_call: NA
v_call: TRBV12-3/TRBV12-4
clone_size: NA
j_call: TRBJ2-3

cdr3_nt: TGTGCCATCGGGCGGGCGTCTAGCACAGATACGCAGTATTTT
cdr3_aa: CAIGRASSTDTQYF
d_call: NA
v_call: TRBV2
clone_size: many
j_call: TRBJ2-3

cdr3_nt: TGCAGCGTTCCCAGCGGGAATGAGCAGTTCTTC
cdr3_aa: CSVPSGNEQFF
d_call: NA
v_call: TRBV29-1
clone_size: many
j_call: TRBJ2-1

cdr3_nt: TGCAGTGCTAGAGATCCGGCAGGGGACTATGGCTACACCTTC
cdr3_aa: CSARDPAGDYGYTF
d_call: NA
v_call: TRBV20-1
clone_size: NA
j_call: TRBJ1-2

cdr3_nt: TGTGCCAGCAGCCGAGAGGGGGAAAGGAACGAGCAGTACTTC
cdr3_aa: CASSREGERNEQYF
d_call: NA
v_call: TRBV14
clone_size: few
j_call: TRBJ2-7

cdr3_nt: TGTGCCAGCAGTTTAAACAGGGTGAACACTGAAGCTTTCTTT
cdr3_aa: CASSLNRVNTEAFF
d_call: NA
v_call: TRBV12-3/TRBV12-4
clone_size: few
j_call: TRBJ1-1

cdr3_nt: TGTGCCAGCAGTTTGAGGGGGCAAACCTACGAGCAGTACTTC
cdr3_aa: CASSLRGQTYEQYF
d_call: TRBD1
v_call: TRBV28
clone_size: few
j_call: TRBJ2-7

cdr3_nt: TGTGCCAGCAGTTACGGGTTCGGGGGAGTCGGGGCTTTCTTT
cdr3_aa: CASSYGFGGVGAFF
d_call: NA
v_call: TRBV6-5
clone_size: few
j_call: TRBJ1-1

cdr3_nt: TGTGCCAGCACACAGACCCACCAAGAGACCCAGTACTTC
cdr3_aa: CASTQTHQETQYF
d_call: NA
v_call: TRBV28
clone_size: many
j_call: TRBJ2-5

cdr3_nt: TGTGCCAGTAGTATTTGGGCAGGCACAGATACGCAGTATTTT
cdr3_aa: CASSIWAGTDTQYF
d_call: NA
v_call: TRBV19
clone_size: few
j_call: TRBJ2-3

cdr3_nt: TGTGCCAGCAGTTCAAGCGGGAGAAGCGATACGCAGTATTTT
cdr3_aa: CASSSSGRSDTQYF
d_call: TRBD2
v_call: TRBV28
clone_size: many
j_call: TRBJ2-3

cdr3_nt: TGTGCCAGCAGCAAGTCAGGACAACTCTTCGAGCAGTACTTC
cdr3_aa: CASSKSGQLFEQYF
d_call: NA
v_call: TRBV9
clone_size: NA
j_call: TRBJ2-7

cdr3_nt: TGTGCCAGCAGCTTAGTAGGGGGGACCTACAATGAGCAGTTCTTC
cdr3_aa: CASSLVGGTYNEQFF
d_call: NA
v_call: TRBV7-2
clone_size: many
j_call: TRBJ2-1

cdr3_nt: TGTGCCAGCAGCAGATCCGGGACAGGGGATGAAAAACTGTTTTTT
cdr3_aa: CASSRSGTGDEKLFF
d_call: TRBD1
v_call: TRBV13
clone_size: few
j_call: TRBJ1-4

cdr3_nt: TGTGCCACCAGCCCCTGGGGAGATACGCAGTATTTT
cdr3_aa: CATSPWGDTQYF
d_call: NA
v_call: TRBV5-4
clone_size: many
j_call: TRBJ2-3

cdr3_nt: TGTGCCAGCAGGTCACAGGGTTGGGGAGAGACCCAGTACTTC
cdr3_aa: CASRSQGWGETQYF
d_call: NA
v_call: TRBV28
clone_size: few
j_call: TRBJ2-5

cdr3_nt: TGCGCCAGCAGCCAAGATGTAGCGGGAGGAGCTTCTGGGGAGCTGTTTTTT
cdr3_aa: CASSQDVAGGASGELFF
d_call: TRBD2
v_call: TRBV4-3
clone_size: NA
j_call: TRBJ2-2

cdr3_nt: TGTGCCAGCAGCCAATTAGGGCAGGGGGGGAATCAGCCCCAGCATTTT
cdr3_aa: CASSQLGQGGNQPQHF
d_call: TRBD1
v_call: TRBV7-2
clone_size: few
j_call: TRBJ1-5

cdr3_nt: TGTGCCAGCAGCCCACAGCCCCCCGCCTCAGCTACGCAGTATTTT
cdr3_aa: CASSPQPPASATQYF
d_call: NA
v_call: TRBV7-8
clone_size: NA
j_call: TRBJ2-3

cdr3_nt: TGTGCCAGCAGCTTAGGTACTGCAAGTGAGCAGTTCTTC
cdr3_aa: CASSLGTASEQFF
d_call: NA
v_call: TRBV7-2
clone_size: medium-sized
j_call: TRBJ2-1

cdr3_nt: TGCAGCCTACCATTTGGATTGGGTGAGCAGTTCTTC
cdr3_aa: CSLPFGLGEQFF
d_call: NA
v_call: TRBV29-1
clone_size: few
j_call: TRBJ2-1

cdr3_nt: TGTGCCAGCAGCGTAGTTTCAGGGGACGTCGCTGAAGCTTTCTTT
cdr3_aa: CASSVVSGDVAEAFF
d_call: NA
v_call: TRBV9
clone_size: many
j_call: TRBJ1-1

cdr3_nt: TGCGCCAGCAGCCCCCCCGGGGGCTCCTACAAAGAGCAGTTCTTC
cdr3_aa: CASSPPGGSYKEQFF
d_call: NA
v_call: TRBV4-3
clone_size: NA
j_call: TRBJ2-1

cdr3_nt: TGTGCCAGCAGCCAAGCACAGGGGAGCGAGCAGTACTTC
cdr3_aa: CASSQAQGSEQYF
d_call: TRBD1
v_call: TRBV4-2
clone_size: NA
j_call: TRBJ2-7

cdr3_nt: TGTGCCAGCAGTGACAGGACTGGTGGAAACACCATATATTTT
cdr3_aa: CASSDRTGGNTIYF
d_call: NA
v_call: TRBV6-4
clone_size: few
j_call: TRBJ1-3